This T cell receptor (beta chain) was recovered during a study of blood T cell repertoires in COVID-19. Study in general: Collection of acute and convalescent COVID-19 samples took place in the United States, Italy and Spain. T cells, B-cell-depleted T cells, or PBMCs provided the cDNA or gDNA that served as material.

V was clipped by 6 bases and J by 8 bases; unmatched bases: 8. This CDR3 region has 14 residues. Germline values: CDR1 LNHDA, CDR2 SQIVND (reference sequence). In the original workflow: How many nucleated cells were present was estimated from reference gene primer amplification. TCRdb's copy holds only in-frame clones and misses some; the assay was immunoSEQ multiplex PCR. V, J and clone size reflect that table, while D and trimming were determined from the DNA. The sample contains 180,000 or so clones, 65% to 90% of which appear only once. The genes are TRBV19 and TRBJ2-1, with 9 bases lining up with TRBD2. Input material: peripheral blood. This TCR was recovered from a man between 60 and 75 years old with acute or convalescent COVID-19. As DNA, the CDR3 is TGTGCCAGTAGCTTAGCGGGAGTGGTTCATGAGCAGTTCTTC. Its protein product is CASSLAGVVHEQFF.